The 19 T cell receptor beta chains listed next were all sequenced from one sample in a study of cytomegalovirus exposure and HLA in healthy donors. The data were produced by immunoSEQ multiplex PCR, yet TCRdb's version contains in-frame clones alone and is incomplete. The table has a few hundred thousand clones, roughly 90% seen once. The sequenced sample consisted of PBMCs. These receptor sequences come from a woman between 18 and 29 years old in good health and CMV-seronegative.

V and J are TRBV19 and TRBJ1-6; 7 bases are shared with TRBD1. The CDR3 has 16 residues. Germline assignment: CDR1 LNHDA and CDR2 SQIVND (reference sequence). V gave up 7 bases and J gave up 5 bases; unmatched junction bases: 11. The CDR3 sequence is CASTRTGVGNNSPLHF. The CDR3 DNA is TGTGCCAGTACCCGAACAGGGGTTGGGAATAATTCACCCCTCCACTTT. The full variable domain, rest sourced from reference TRBV19 and TRBJ1-6, is DGGITQSPKYLFRKEGQNVTLSCEQNLNHDAMYWYRQDPGQGLRLIYYSQIVNDFQKGDIAEGYSVSREKKESFPLTVTSAQKNPTAFYLCASTRTGVGNNSPLHFGNGTRLTVT.

The gene calls are TRBV28 and TRBJ1-5; D possibly corresponds to TRBD1 (5 bases). This CDR3 has 15 residues. Trimming took 5 bases from V and 3 from J, leaving 14 bases between them. Germline loops: CDR1 MDHEN, CDR2 SYDVKM. CDR3 sequence reads: CASSPVGVNNQPQHF. The CDR3 nucleotides read TGTGCCAGCAGTCCCGTAGGGGTCAACAATCAGCCCCAGCATTTT. The full variable domain, with the rest looked up from reference TRBV28 and TRBJ1-5, is DVKVTQSSRYLVKRTGEKVFLECVQDMDHENMFWYRQDPGLGLRLIYFSYDVKMKEKGDIPEGYSVSREKKERFSLILESASTNQTSMYLCASSPVGVNNQPQHFGDGTRLSIL.

CDR3 loop: CATDSSYSPLHF. The CDR3 nucleotides read TGTGCCACGGACAGCTCTTATTCACCCCTCCACTTT. This sequence joins TRBV28 and TRBJ1-6; D might be TRBD1 (6 bases). Trimming took off 10 bases at V and 8 bases at J, with 12 bases between the two ends. CDR1 and CDR2 from the germline V gene are MDHEN and SYDVKM. There are 12 residues in the CDR3.

J is TRBJ2-7 and V is TRBV7-6; weak D call: TRBD2 (7 bases). Germline V gene sequence: CDR1 SGHVS, CDR2 FNYEAQ. V lost 1 base to trimming and J lost 5 bases, with 12 bases between them. The CDR3 has 14 amino acids. CDR3 sequence reads: CASSLGGGADEQYF. CDR3 nucleotides: TGTGCCAGCAGCTTAGGAGGGGGGGCCGACGAGCAGTACTTC.

The chain recombines TRBV6-6 with TRBJ2-2, with D perhaps matching TRBD1 (6 bases). This CDR3 region has 13 residues. The V gene lost 9 bases and the J gene lost 7 bases, with 15 bases spanning the gap. The V gene's germline CDR1 is MNHNY and CDR2 SVGAGI (reference sequence). CDR3 loop: CASLTGLGGELFF. The CDR3, as DNA: TGTGCCAGTCTTACAGGGTTAGGCGGGGAGCTGTTTTTT.

The chain joins TRBV6-6 to TRBJ2-7; 8 positions match TRBD1. V shed 8 bases, J shed 5 bases, and the junction held 8 bases outside the gene matches. The CDR3 loop spans 13 amino acids. Germline CDR1 is MNHNY and CDR2 is SVGAGI (reference sequence). For the CDR3, the DNA is TGTGCCAGCGGGCTCAGGGGGCGGAACGAGCAGTACTTC. This gives the protein CASGLRGRNEQYF.

On this clone itself: The same CDR3 also results from other DNA sequences found in this sample. The J gene is TRBJ2-3, the V gene TRBV6-4, with 10 bases lining up with TRBD2. Trimming took 2 bases from V and 2 from J; bases not matched to a gene: 1. In germline, CDR1 is MRHNA, CDR2 SNTAGT. CDR3 length: 15 amino acids. Here the CDR3 DNA reads TGTGCCAGCAGTGACAGCGGGGGGGCCACAGATACGCAGTATTTT. Its protein product is CASSDSGGATDTQYF.

The chain employs TRBV6-6 and TRBJ2-3, with 7 bases aligning to TRBD2. V was clipped by 11 bases and J by 1 base; unmatched bases: 9. Germline lookup yields CDR1 MNHNY and CDR2 SVGAGI (reference sequence). The CDR3 loop spans 14 amino acids. CDR3 in amino acids: CAGMRGMGTDTQYF. In nucleotides, the CDR3 is TGTGCCGGGATGCGGGGGATGGGCACAGATACGCAGTATTTT.

The chain carries TRBV28 and TRBJ2-7; 9 nucleotides agree with TRBD1. Germline CDR1 is MDHEN and CDR2 is SYDVKM. V was clipped by 6 bases and J by 4 bases; unmatched bases: 7. CDR3 size: 14 residues. CDR3 nucleotides: TGTGCCAGCAGCGTACCGGGACAGGGTTACGAGCAGTACTTC. Its translation: CASSVPGQGYEQYF.

This rearrangement joins TRBV28 to TRBJ2-7, with 8 nucleotides matching TRBD1. Germline V CDR1 and CDR2: MDHEN, SYDVKM. The J segment lost 2 bases and the V segment lost 5 bases, leaving 11 bases of the junction unmatched. There are 16 residues in the CDR3. This CDR3 reads CASSRDRRLLPYEQYV. The CDR3 nucleotides are TGTGCCAGCAGTCGGGACAGGAGACTTCTTCCCTACGAGCAGTACGTC.

The rearrangement joins TRBV27 to TRBJ1-2; D uncertain. In germline, CDR1 is MNHEY, CDR2 SMNVEV (reference sequence). This CDR3 is 14 amino acids long. Trimming pared 6 bases from V and 4 bases from J, leaving 15 bases between. The chain's CDR3 is CASRVGGSGYGYTF. CDR3 nucleotide sequence: TGTGCCAGCAGGGTTGGCGGGAGCGGCTATGGCTACACCTTC.

The V call is TRBV9, the J call TRBJ2-1; TRBD2 aligns across 12 bases. The CDR3 contains 16 residues. J lost 7 bases, V lost 1 base, and 6 bases had no gene match. Germline CDR1 is SGDLS and CDR2 is YYNGEE. Here the CDR3 DNA reads TGTGCCAGCAGCGTACTAGCGGGGGGGCCTCGGAATGAGCAGTTCTTC. Translating it yields CASSVLAGGPRNEQFF. The full variable domain, with the rest looked up from reference TRBV9 and TRBJ2-1, is DSGVTQTPKHLITATGQRVTLRCSPRSGDLSVYWYQQSLDQGLQFLIQYYNGEERAKGNILERFSAQQFPDLHSELNLSSLELGDSALYFCASSVLAGGPRNEQFFGPGTRLTVL.

The CDR3 sequence: CASSLGGSETQYF. CDR3 DNA sequence: TGTGCCAGCAGCCTAGGAGGGTCCGAGACCCAGTACTTC. The gene calls are TRBV28 and TRBJ2-5, with a tentative D call TRBD2 (6 bases). V gave up 6 bases and J gave up 5 bases, with 13 bases separating them. The CDR3 runs to 13 residues. CDR1 is MDHEN and CDR2 is SYDVKM in the germline V gene.

Concerning this clone itself: Within the sample, other DNA sequences also encode this same CDR3. The chain carries TRBV27 and TRBJ1-2, with unresolved D. Germline V lookup: CDR1 MNHEY, CDR2 SMNVEV (reference sequence). V was trimmed by 6 bases and J by 6 bases, leaving 11 bases between them. This CDR3 contains 12 residues. The chain's CDR3 is CASSPTGDGYTF. CDR3 in DNA: TGTGCCAGCAGCCCCACCGGAGATGGCTACACCTTC.

The rearrangement uses TRBV6-9 and TRBJ2-1; 8 bases match TRBD2. J lost 4 bases, V lost 0 bases, and 11 bases had no gene match. The length of the CDR3 is 18 residues. CDR1 and CDR2 from the germline V gene are MNHGY and SVAAGI. In nucleotides, the CDR3 is TGTGCCAGCAGTTATTCTCTATACGGGGGGGCGCCTTACAATGAGCAGTTCTTC. As protein: CASSYSLYGGAPYNEQFF.

CDR3 in amino acids: CASSFRDRAYYEQYF. CDR3 DNA: TGTGCCAGCAGCTTCCGGGACAGGGCGTACTACGAGCAGTACTTC. V usage is TRBV5-5 and J usage is TRBJ2-7; 9 nucleotides align to TRBD1. Germline V gene lookup returns CDR1 SGHKS and CDR2 YYEKEE (reference sequence). V lost 2 bases and J lost 3; bases outside the gene matches: 6. The CDR3 is made up of 15 amino acids.

The rearrangement links TRBV28 to TRBJ2-2; D not certain. The germline CDR1 and CDR2 sequences are MDHEN and SYDVKM. The CDR3 totals 14 residues. The V gene lost 5 bases and the J gene lost 4 bases, with 11 bases spanning the gap. The CDR3 DNA sequence: TGTGCCAGCAGTGCAGTGGTTTTCACCGGGGAGCTGTTTTTT. Translating gives CASSAVVFTGELFF.

This chain connects TRBV7-9 to TRBJ2-7; a weak D match, TRBD1 (5 bases). Germline V gives CDR1 SEHNR, CDR2 FQNEAQ (reference sequence). V was clipped by 4 bases and J by 5 bases, with 15 bases between them. CDR3 length: 14 residues. The CDR3 region is CASSWMGPIDEQYV. The CDR3 coding sequence is TGTGCCAGCAGCTGGATGGGGCCCATCGACGAGCAGTACGTC.

V usage is TRBV10-3 and J usage is TRBJ2-7, with a tentative D call TRBD1 (6 bases). The CDR3 is 13 residues long. Germline V gives CDR1 ENHRY, CDR2 SYGVKD. Trimming cost V 7 bases and J 1 base, with 11 bases left between them. CDR3 region: CAIKPTGSYEQYV. The CDR3 DNA is TGTGCCATCAAACCCACAGGGTCCTACGAGCAGTACGTC.